This T cell receptor (beta chain) was identified during a study of T cell responses to AZD1222 COVID-19 vaccine. Using immunoSEQ multiplex PCR, the repertoire was profiled, and TCRdb retains in-frame clones only, with some absent. The sample lists about 76,000 clones, around nine tenths occurring once. This sequence originates from an adult in good health. Sequencing was performed on peripheral blood, taken on day 0 of AZD1222 vaccination.

CDR3 in DNA: TGTGCCAGCAGCCCGATGACGGGATTCTACGAGCAGTACTTC. Translation: CASSPMTGFYEQYF. The chain has TRBV5-8 and TRBJ2-7; D is possibly TRBD2 (5 bases). V was trimmed by 4 bases and J by 3 bases, leaving 14 bases between them. The CDR3 totals 14 residues. From germline, CDR1 is SGHTS and CDR2 YDEGEE. Looking up the rest from reference TRBV5-8 and TRBJ2-7 gives the full variable domain: EAGVTQSPTHLIKTRGQQATLRCSPISGHTSVYWYQQALGLGLQFLLWYDEGEERNRGNFPPRFSGRQFPNYSSELNVNALELEDSALYLCASSPMTGFYEQYFGPGTRLTVT.